This T cell receptor beta chain was sequenced during a study of control samples from healthy donors and cancer patients. The CDR3 length is 16 residues. V gave up 4 bases and J gave up 2 bases, with 19 bases separating them. Germline-derived CDR1 and CDR2 are SGHNT and YYREEE (reference sequence). The method was immunoSEQ multiplex PCR; TCRdb's version includes in-frame clones alone and lacks a portion of them. The sample has roughly 28,000 clones; about 80% are singletons. The specimen sequenced was PBMCs. The TCR comes from a man aged 55 to 70 with head and neck cancer. The rearrangement joins TRBV5-4 to TRBJ2-7, with D perhaps matching TRBD1 (6 bases). The CDR3 nucleotides read TGTGCCAGCAGCGTACCACACAGGGATGTTACCTACGAGCAGTACTTC. Protein product: CASSVPHRDVTYEQYF. Full variable domain (rest looked up from reference TRBV5-4 and TRBJ2-7): ETGVTQSPTHLIKTRGQQVTLRCSSQSGHNTVSWYQQALGQGPQFIFQYYREEENGRGNFPPRFSGLQFPNYSSELNVNALELDDSALYLCASSVPHRDVTYEQYFGPGTRLTVT.